The rows below give T cell receptor beta chains drawn from one sample of a study of technical replicates of blood from several donors. TCRdb keeps only in-frame clones here, not all; method: immunoSEQ multiplex PCR. The sample has 70,000 to 90,000 clones, approximately 90% seen once. The sample consisted of T cells isolated from PBMCs. The source is a human donor in good health. Each CDR3 is given with its conserved first and last residue. Fields, in order: CDR3 DNA, CDR3 protein, D gene, J gene, V gene, clone size. The D gene is left open where the match is weak. Clone size is stated in some rows and not others, as once, few, many or a class when expanded.

cdr3_nt: TGTGCCAGCAGCTTAGTCGGCCGGGGGATCGGCACTGAAGCTTTCTTT; cdr3_aa: CASSLVGRGIGTEAFF; d_call: .; j_call: TRBJ1-1; v_call: TRBV7-9; clone_size: .
cdr3_nt: TGTGCCAGCGGGCGCGACAGGGTGGAGAACACTGAAGCTTTCTTT; cdr3_aa: CASGRDRVENTEAFF; d_call: TRBD1; j_call: TRBJ1-1; v_call: TRBV11-2; clone_size: .
cdr3_nt: TGTGCCAGCAGCCCTCGGGGTGGCGCTAACTATGGCTACACCTTC; cdr3_aa: CASSPRGGANYGYTF; d_call: .; j_call: TRBJ1-2; v_call: TRBV7-8; clone_size: .
cdr3_nt: TGTGCCAGCAGTGATTCGGGGAATGGCTACACCTTC; cdr3_aa: CASSDSGNGYTF; d_call: .; j_call: TRBJ1-2; v_call: TRBV2; clone_size: .
cdr3_nt: TGTGCCAGCAGTTACCAGGGGGCGAACACTGAAGCTTTCTTT; cdr3_aa: CASSYQGANTEAFF; d_call: TRBD1; j_call: TRBJ1-1; v_call: TRBV6-6; clone_size: .
cdr3_nt: TGTGCCAGCAGCGTTTCTAGAAGCTCCTACGAGCAGTACTTC; cdr3_aa: CASSVSRSSYEQYF; d_call: .; j_call: TRBJ2-7; v_call: TRBV9; clone_size: .
cdr3_nt: TGTGCCAGCACCCCTAGGGGGTCAGCCTACGAGCAGTACTTC; cdr3_aa: CASTPRGSAYEQYF; d_call: .; j_call: TRBJ2-7; v_call: TRBV28; clone_size: .
cdr3_nt: TGTGCCAGCAGCACCTCCGACAGGGCTAGGGACACTGAAGCTTTCTTT; cdr3_aa: CASSTSDRARDTEAFF; d_call: TRBD1; j_call: TRBJ1-1; v_call: TRBV7-6; clone_size: .
cdr3_nt: TGCGCCAGCAGCCGGAGATTGACAGGGTCCTACGAGCAGTACTTC; cdr3_aa: CASSRRLTGSYEQYF; d_call: TRBD1; j_call: TRBJ2-7; v_call: TRBV4-1; clone_size: .
cdr3_nt: TGTGCCAGCTCACAACCGGGACAGGGGTTTCTTGGCTACACCTTC; cdr3_aa: CASSQPGQGFLGYTF; d_call: TRBD1; j_call: TRBJ1-2; v_call: TRBV18; clone_size: .
cdr3_nt: TGTGCCAGCAGCCGTTTATTCGGGGGCACAGATACGCAGTATTTT; cdr3_aa: CASSRLFGGTDTQYF; d_call: .; j_call: TRBJ2-3; v_call: TRBV27; clone_size: .
cdr3_nt: TGTGCCAGCAGTTTAGCTGTGGGGACAGGGGGCGCGAATGGCTACACCTTC; cdr3_aa: CASSLAVGTGGANGYTF; d_call: TRBD1; j_call: TRBJ1-2; v_call: TRBV27; clone_size: .
cdr3_nt: TGCAGCGGAGGATGGCGGGAGCCGGACAATGAGCAGTTCTTC; cdr3_aa: CSGGWREPDNEQFF; d_call: TRBD2; j_call: TRBJ2-1; v_call: TRBV29-1; clone_size: .
cdr3_nt: TGTGCCAGCATTTACCAAAGCGGGAGCGGGGAGCTGTTTTTT; cdr3_aa: CASIYQSGSGELFF; d_call: TRBD2; j_call: TRBJ2-2; v_call: TRBV28; clone_size: .
cdr3_nt: TGTGCCACCAGCAGAGATTGGAGGGACGAGCAGTACTTC; cdr3_aa: CATSRDWRDEQYF; d_call: .; j_call: TRBJ2-7; v_call: TRBV15; clone_size: once
cdr3_nt: TGTGCCAGCAGTTTATGGGCCACCCGGAACTTC; cdr3_aa: CASSLWATRNF; d_call: .; j_call: TRBJ2-5; v_call: TRBV27; clone_size: .
cdr3_nt: TGCGCCAGCACACAGGGAGGGAGGGGGAACACTGAAGCTTTCTTT; cdr3_aa: CASTQGGRGNTEAFF; d_call: .; j_call: TRBJ1-1; v_call: TRBV5-1; clone_size: .
cdr3_nt: TGTGCCAGCAGCATCGGGACTCCTTCCTACAATGAGCAGTTCTTC; cdr3_aa: CASSIGTPSYNEQFF; d_call: .; j_call: TRBJ2-1; v_call: TRBV7-6; clone_size: .
cdr3_nt: TGTGCCAGCAGCCTCGGGGGAGGGGGGGGTACCACGAACACTGAAGCTTTCTTT; cdr3_aa: CASSLGGGGGTTNTEAFF; d_call: .; j_call: TRBJ1-1; v_call: TRBV7-9; clone_size: .
cdr3_nt: TGTGCCAGCAGCTTCATTGCCGGTTCCGATTCACCCCTCCACTTT; cdr3_aa: CASSFIAGSDSPLHF; d_call: .; j_call: TRBJ1-6; v_call: TRBV7-9; clone_size: .